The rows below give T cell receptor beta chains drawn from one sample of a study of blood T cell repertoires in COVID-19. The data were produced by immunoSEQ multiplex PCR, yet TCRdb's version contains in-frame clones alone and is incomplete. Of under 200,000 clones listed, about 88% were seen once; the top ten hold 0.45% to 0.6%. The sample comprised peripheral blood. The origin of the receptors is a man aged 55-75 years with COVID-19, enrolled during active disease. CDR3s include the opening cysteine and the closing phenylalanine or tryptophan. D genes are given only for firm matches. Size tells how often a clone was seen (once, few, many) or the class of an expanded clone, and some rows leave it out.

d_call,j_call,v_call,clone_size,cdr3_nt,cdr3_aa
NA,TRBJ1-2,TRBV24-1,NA,TGTGCCACCAGTGACCCCGCTAAGCCGCGGGACTCAGGGAGGTATGGCTACACCTTC,CATSDPAKPRDSGRYGYTF
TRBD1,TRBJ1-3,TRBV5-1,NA,TGCGCCAGCAGCAGCTCGGGACAGGGGAGCTCTGGAAACACCATATATTTT,CASSSSGQGSSGNTIYF
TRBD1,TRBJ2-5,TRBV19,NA,TGTGCCAGTAGTCCCAGGACAGGGGGCCAAGAGACCCAGTACTTC,CASSPRTGGQETQYF
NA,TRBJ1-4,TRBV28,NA,TGTGCCAGCAGTTTTACAAGCGCAACTAATGAAAAACTGTTTTTT,CASSFTSATNEKLFF
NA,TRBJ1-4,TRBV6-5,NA,TGTGCCAGCAGCGAGGGTGTTGAGGAAAAACTGTTTTTT,CASSEGVEEKLFF
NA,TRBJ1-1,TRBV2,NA,TGTGCCAGCAGTGAATACAGCTTGAACACTGAAGCTTTCTTT,CASSEYSLNTEAFF
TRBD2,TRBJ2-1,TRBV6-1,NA,TGTGCCAGCAGTGAGACTAGCGGGGGGCCCTACAATGAGCAGTTCTTC,CASSETSGGPYNEQFF
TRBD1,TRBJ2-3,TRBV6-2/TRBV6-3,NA,TGTGCCAGCAGTTTACAGGGGACCAGCACAGATACGCAGTATTTT,CASSLQGTSTDTQYF
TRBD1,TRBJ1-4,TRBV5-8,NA,TGTGCCAGCAGCCTCCCGGGACAGCCAGCAACTAATGAAAAACTGTTTTTT,CASSLPGQPATNEKLFF
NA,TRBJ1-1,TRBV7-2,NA,TGTGCCAGCAGCTCCACAGGGACGAACACTGAAGCTTTCTTT,CASSSTGTNTEAFF
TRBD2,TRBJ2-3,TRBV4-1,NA,TGCGCCAGCAGCCATCTTGGACTAGCGGGGGGGCCTGGGATAGACACAGATACGCAGTATTTT,CASSHLGLAGGPGIDTDTQYF
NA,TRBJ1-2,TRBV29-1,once,TGCAGCGTTGAAGTCCTGGAGAGAGGGTACTATGGCTACACCTTC,CSVEVLERGYYGYTF
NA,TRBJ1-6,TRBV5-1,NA,TGCGCCAGCAGCTTGGTAGGGGCGGTTGATTCACCCCTCCACTTT,CASSLVGAVDSPLHF
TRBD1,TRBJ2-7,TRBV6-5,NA,TGTGCCAGCAGTTCTCGGACAGGGGGCTCCTACGAGCAGTACTTC,CASSSRTGGSYEQYF
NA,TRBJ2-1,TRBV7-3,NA,TGTGCCAGCAGCTTACAGGCCAGTAACTCCTACAATGAGCAGTTCTTC,CASSLQASNSYNEQFF
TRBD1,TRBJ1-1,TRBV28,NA,TGTGCCAGCAGTTTGCCCAGGGGGTATGAAGCTTTCTTT,CASSLPRGYEAFF
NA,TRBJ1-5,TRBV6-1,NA,TGTGCCAGCAGTGAGACAAGCAATCAGCCCCAGCATTTT,CASSETSNQPQHF
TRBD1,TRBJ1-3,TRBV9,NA,TGTGCCAGCAGCGTCAGGGACAGGGGGCTGAGTGGAAACACCATATATTTT,CASSVRDRGLSGNTIYF
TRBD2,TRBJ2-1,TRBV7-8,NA,TGTGCCAGCAGCCCAACTAGCGGGAGCCGCAATGAGCAGTTCTTC,CASSPTSGSRNEQFF
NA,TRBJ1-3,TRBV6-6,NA,TGTGCCAGCGTTGGACTCACTTTCAACACTGGAAACACCATATATTTT,CASVGLTFNTGNTIYF
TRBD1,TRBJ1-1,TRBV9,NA,TGTGCCAGCAGCAAACAGGACAGGGGAACTGAAGCTTTCTTT,CASSKQDRGTEAFF
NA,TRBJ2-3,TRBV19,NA,TGTGCCAGTAGTATAGATCCGTCAGGGGCCAGCACAGATACGCAGTATTTT,CASSIDPSGASTDTQYF
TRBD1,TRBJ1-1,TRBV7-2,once,TGTGCCAGCAGTTTACACCCAGGGGGCGCTTTCTTT,CASSLHPGGAFF
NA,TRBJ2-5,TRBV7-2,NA,TGTGCCAGCAGCCACCCCTACCAAAAAGAGACCCAGTACTTC,CASSHPYQKETQYF
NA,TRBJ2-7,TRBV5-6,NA,TGTGCCAGCAGCCAGACAGTTTCCTACGAGCAGTACTTC,CASSQTVSYEQYF
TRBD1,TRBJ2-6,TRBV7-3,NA,TGTGCCAGCAGCTTACGCAGACAGGGGGGGACCTCTGGGGCCAACGTCCTGACTTTC,CASSLRRQGGTSGANVLTF
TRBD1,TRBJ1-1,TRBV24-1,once,TGTGCCACCAGTGATCTGACAGGGAGGGCTTTCTTT,CATSDLTGRAFF
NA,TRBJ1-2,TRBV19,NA,TGTGCCAGTAGTGACCGACTGCTAGCTAACTATGGCTACACCTTC,CASSDRLLANYGYTF
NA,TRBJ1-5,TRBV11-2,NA,TGTGCCAGCAGCTCCTTTCAGGGAGGTGATCAGCCCCAGCATTTT,CASSSFQGGDQPQHF
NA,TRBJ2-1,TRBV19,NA,TGTGCCAGTAGTATAGGAACAGCCTACAATGAGCAGTTCTTC,CASSIGTAYNEQFF
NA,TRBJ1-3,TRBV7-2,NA,TGTGCCAGCAGCCTTGGAGCGGGTTTCTCTGGAAACACCATATATTTT,CASSLGAGFSGNTIYF
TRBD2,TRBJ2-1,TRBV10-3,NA,TGTGCCATCAGTGACCTAGCGGGGGGTTCCTACAATGAGCAGTTCTTC,CAISDLAGGSYNEQFF
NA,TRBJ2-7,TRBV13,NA,TGTGCCAGCAGCCCCCCAGATGGCCCTTTGATATACGAGCAGTACTTC,CASSPPDGPLIYEQYF
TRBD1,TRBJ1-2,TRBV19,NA,TGTGCCACGGGGGACAGGGAAGTGTTAGGCTACACCTTC,CATGDREVLGYTF
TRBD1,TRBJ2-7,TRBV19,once,TGTGCCAGTAGTATCGGGACAGGGAACGAGCAGTACTTC,CASSIGTGNEQYF
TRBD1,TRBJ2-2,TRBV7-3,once,TGTGCCAGCAGCCCGCGGACAGGGGAGAACACCGGGGAGCTGTTTTTT,CASSPRTGENTGELFF
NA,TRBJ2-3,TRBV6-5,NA,TGTGCCAGCAGTCCGGACTCCTCATCACCCGATGGGCAGTATTTT,CASSPDSSSPDGQYF
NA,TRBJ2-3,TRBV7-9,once,TGTGCCAGCAGCAGTAACAGGATCCAACCAGATACGCAGTATTTT,CASSSNRIQPDTQYF
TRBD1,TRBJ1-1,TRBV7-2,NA,TGTGCCAGCAGCTCACACAGGGGAGAGAACACTGAAGCTTTCTTT,CASSSHRGENTEAFF
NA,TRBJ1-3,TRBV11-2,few,TGTGCCAGCAGCTTAGATCTTGGCAGCTCTGGAAACACCATATATTTT,CASSLDLGSSGNTIYF
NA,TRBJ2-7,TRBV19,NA,TGTGCCAGTAGTATCCACAGGGCCCGGTTTAACGAGCAGTACTTC,CASSIHRARFNEQYF
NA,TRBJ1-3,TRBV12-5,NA,TGTGCTAGCCGAGGCCCCTCAGGAAACACCATATATTTT,CASRGPSGNTIYF
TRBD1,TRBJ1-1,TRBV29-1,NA,TGCAGCGGAAATACAGGGGGGCGAACTGAAGCTTTCTTT,CSGNTGGRTEAFF
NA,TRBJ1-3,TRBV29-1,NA,TGCAGCGTCCGTGGGTCGGGGGGAAACACCATATATTTT,CSVRGSGGNTIYF
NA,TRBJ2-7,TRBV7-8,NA,TGTGCCAGCAGCTTAGGTGACAGTACCTACGAGCAGTACTTC,CASSLGDSTYEQYF
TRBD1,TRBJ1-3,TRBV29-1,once,TGCAGCGTGCGGACAGGGTTCGACAAAGACTACTCTGGAAACACCATATATTTT,CSVRTGFDKDYSGNTIYF
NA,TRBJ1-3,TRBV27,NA,TGTGCCAGCAGTTTAGGTCCTACGCTCTCTGGAAACACCATATATTTT,CASSLGPTLSGNTIYF
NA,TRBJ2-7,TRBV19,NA,TGTGCCAGTAGTATAGGGGCCATCCTCTCCTACGAGCAGTACTTC,CASSIGAILSYEQYF
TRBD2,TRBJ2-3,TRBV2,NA,TGTGCCAGCAGTGGACTAGCGGGGGCCAACACAGATACGCAGTATTTT,CASSGLAGANTDTQYF
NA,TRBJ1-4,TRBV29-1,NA,TGCAGCGTTCGCAGGGCAACTAATGAAAAACTGTTTTTT,CSVRRATNEKLFF
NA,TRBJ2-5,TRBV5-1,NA,TGCGCCAGCAGCATTAATCAAGAGACCCAGTACTTC,CASSINQETQYF
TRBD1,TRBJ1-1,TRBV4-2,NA,TGTGCCAGCAGCCAACCGCAGGGGGTGGGTACTGAAGCTTTCTTT,CASSQPQGVGTEAFF